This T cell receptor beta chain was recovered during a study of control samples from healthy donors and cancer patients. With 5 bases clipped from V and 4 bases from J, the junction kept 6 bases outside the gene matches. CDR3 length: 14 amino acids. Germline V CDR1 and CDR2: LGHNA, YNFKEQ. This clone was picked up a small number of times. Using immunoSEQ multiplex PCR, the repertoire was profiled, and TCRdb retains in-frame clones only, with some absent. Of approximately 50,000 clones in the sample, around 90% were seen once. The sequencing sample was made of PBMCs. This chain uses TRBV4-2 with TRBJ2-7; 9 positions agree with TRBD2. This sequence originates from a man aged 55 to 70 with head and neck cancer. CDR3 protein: CASSVLSGRYEQYF. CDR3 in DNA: TGTGCCAGCAGCGTACTCAGCGGGAGGTACGAGCAGTACTTC.